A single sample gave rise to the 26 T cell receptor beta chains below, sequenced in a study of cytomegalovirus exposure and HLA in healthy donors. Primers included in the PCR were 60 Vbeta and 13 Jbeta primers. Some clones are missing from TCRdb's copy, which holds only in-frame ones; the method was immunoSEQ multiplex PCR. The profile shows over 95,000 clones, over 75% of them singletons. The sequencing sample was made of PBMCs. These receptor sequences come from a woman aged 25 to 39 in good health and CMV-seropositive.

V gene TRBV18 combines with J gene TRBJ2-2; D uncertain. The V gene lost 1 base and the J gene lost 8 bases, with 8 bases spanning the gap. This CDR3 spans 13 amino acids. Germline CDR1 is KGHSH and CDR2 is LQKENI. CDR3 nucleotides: TGTGCCAGCTCACCACAACCCGGTGGGGAGCTGTTTTTT. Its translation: CASSPQPGGELFF.

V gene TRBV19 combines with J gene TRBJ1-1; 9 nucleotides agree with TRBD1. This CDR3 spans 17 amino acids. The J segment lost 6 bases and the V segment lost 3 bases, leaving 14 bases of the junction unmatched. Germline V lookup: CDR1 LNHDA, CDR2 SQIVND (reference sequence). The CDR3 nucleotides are TGTGCCAGTAGTATCGGAGGGACAGGGTATTTATACGCTGAAGCTTTCTTT. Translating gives CASSIGGTGYLYAEAFF.

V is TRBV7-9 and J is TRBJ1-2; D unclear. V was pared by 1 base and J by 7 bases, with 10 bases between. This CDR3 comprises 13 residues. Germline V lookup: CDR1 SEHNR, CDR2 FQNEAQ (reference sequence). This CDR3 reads CASSLDTGGGYTF. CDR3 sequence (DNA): TGTGCCAGCAGCTTAGACACCGGAGGTGGCTACACCTTC.

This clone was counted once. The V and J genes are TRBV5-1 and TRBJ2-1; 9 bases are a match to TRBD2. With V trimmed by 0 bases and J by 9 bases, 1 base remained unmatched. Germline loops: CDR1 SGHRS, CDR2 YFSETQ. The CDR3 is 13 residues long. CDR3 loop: CASSLEAGGEQFF. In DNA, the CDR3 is TGCGCCAGCAGCTTGGAAGCGGGAGGTGAGCAGTTCTTC.

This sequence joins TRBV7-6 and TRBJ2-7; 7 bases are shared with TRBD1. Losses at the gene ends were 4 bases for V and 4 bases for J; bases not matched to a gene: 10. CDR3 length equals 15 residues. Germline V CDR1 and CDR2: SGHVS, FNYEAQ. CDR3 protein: CASSSGTAEGYEQYF. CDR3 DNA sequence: TGTGCCAGCAGCTCTGGGACAGCGGAAGGTTACGAGCAGTACTTC.

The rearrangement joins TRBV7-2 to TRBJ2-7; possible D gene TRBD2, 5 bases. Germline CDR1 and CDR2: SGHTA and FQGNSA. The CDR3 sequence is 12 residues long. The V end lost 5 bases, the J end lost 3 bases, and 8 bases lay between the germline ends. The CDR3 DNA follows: TGTGCCAGCAGCCGTGAGGGCTACGAGCAGTACTTC. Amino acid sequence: CASSREGYEQYF. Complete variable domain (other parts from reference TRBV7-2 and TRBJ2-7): GAGVSQSPSNKVTEKGKDVELRCDPISGHTALYWYRQSLGQGLEFLIYFQGNSAPDKSGLPSDRFSAERTGGSVSTLTIQRTQQEDSAVYLCASSREGYEQYFGPGTRLTVT.

The CDR3 loop is CAWSVRQRGGGGSEQFF. CDR3 in DNA: TGTGCCTGGAGTGTACGACAGAGAGGCGGGGGGGGAAGTGAGCAGTTCTTC. The chain uses TRBV30 and TRBJ2-1, with 9 bases aligning to TRBD2. J gave up 9 bases and V 0 bases, and 15 bases lay outside the gene matches. Germline V CDR1 and CDR2: GTSNPN, SVGIG (reference sequence). This CDR3 has 17 residues. The full variable domain, completed using reference TRBV30 and TRBJ2-1, is SQTIHQWPATLVQPVGSPLSLECTVEGTSNPNLYWYRQAAGRGLQLLFYSVGIGQISSEVPQNLSASRPQDRQFILSSKKLLLSDSGFYLCAWSVRQRGGGGSEQFFGPGTRLTVL.

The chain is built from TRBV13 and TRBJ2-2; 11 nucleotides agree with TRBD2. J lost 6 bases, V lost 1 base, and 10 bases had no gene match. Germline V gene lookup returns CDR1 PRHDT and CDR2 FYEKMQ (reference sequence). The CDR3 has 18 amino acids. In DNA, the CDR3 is TGTGCCAGCAGCTTAGCGGCGACTAGCGGGGAGTTGGCCGGGGAGCTGTTTTTT. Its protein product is CASSLAATSGELAGELFF.

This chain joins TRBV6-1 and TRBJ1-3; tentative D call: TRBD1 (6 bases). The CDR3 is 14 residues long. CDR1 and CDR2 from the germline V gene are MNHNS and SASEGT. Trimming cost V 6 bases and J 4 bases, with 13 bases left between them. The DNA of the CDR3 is TGTGCCAGCAGGGGGGGGGCGCCCGGAAACACCATATATTTT. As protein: CASRGGAPGNTIYF.

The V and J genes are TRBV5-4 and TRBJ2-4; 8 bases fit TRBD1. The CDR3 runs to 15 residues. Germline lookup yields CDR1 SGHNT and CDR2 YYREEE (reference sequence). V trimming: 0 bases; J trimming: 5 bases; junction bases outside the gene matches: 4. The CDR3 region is CASSLALQGENIQYF. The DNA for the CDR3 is TGTGCCAGCAGCTTGGCCTTACAGGGGGAAAACATTCAGTACTTC. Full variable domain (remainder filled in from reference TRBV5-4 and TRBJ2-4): ETGVTQSPTHLIKTRGQQVTLRCSSQSGHNTVSWYQQALGQGPQFIFQYYREEENGRGNFPPRFSGLQFPNYSSELNVNALELDDSALYLCASSLALQGENIQYFGAGTRLSVL.

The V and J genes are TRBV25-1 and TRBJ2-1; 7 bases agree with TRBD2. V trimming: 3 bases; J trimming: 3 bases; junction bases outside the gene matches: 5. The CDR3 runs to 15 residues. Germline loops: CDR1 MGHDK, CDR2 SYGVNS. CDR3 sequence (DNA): TGTGCCAGCAGTGATAGAGCGGGGATCTACAATGAGCAGTTCTTC. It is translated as CASSDRAGIYNEQFF.

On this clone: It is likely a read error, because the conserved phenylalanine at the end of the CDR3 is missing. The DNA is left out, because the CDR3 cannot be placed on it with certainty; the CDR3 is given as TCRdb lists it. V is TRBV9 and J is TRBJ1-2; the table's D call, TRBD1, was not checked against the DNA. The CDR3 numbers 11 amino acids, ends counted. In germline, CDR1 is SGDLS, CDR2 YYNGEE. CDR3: CASSVVDRPGC.

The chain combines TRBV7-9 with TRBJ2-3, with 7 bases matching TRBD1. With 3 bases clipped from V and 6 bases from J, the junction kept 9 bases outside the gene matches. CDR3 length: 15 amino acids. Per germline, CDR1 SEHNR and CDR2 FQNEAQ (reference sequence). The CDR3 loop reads CASSLDDRAADTQYF. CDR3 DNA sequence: TGTGCCAGCAGCTTGGACGACAGGGCCGCGGATACGCAGTATTTT.

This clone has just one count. The CDR3 sequence is CASSPLVLYGYTF. The CDR3 nucleotides read TGTGCCAGCAGCCCCCTCGTCCTCTACGGCTACACCTTC. The rearrangement links TRBV7-9 to TRBJ1-2; D unclear. The length of the CDR3 is 13 residues. V was pared by 5 bases and J by 8 bases, with 15 bases between. Germline CDR1 SEHNR, CDR2 FQNEAQ (reference sequence).

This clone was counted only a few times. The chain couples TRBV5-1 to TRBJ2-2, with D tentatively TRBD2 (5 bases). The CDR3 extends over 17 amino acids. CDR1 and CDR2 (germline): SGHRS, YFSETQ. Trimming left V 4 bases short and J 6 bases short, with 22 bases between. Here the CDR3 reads CASSQLADSRASGELFF. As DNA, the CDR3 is TGCGCCAGCAGCCAGCTTGCGGACTCAAGGGCGTCCGGGGAGCTGTTTTTT.

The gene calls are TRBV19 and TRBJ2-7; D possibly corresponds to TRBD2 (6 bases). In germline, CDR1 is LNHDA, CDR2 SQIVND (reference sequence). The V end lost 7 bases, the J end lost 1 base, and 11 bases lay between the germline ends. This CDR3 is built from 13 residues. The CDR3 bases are TGTGCCAGTATGGCGGGGCCTTCCTACGAGCAGTACTTC. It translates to CASMAGPSYEQYF.

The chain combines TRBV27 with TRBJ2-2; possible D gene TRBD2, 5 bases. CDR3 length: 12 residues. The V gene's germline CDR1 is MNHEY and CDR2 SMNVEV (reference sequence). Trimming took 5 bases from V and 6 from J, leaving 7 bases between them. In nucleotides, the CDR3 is TGTGCCAGCAGTCTAGCTCCCGGGGAGCTGTTTTTT. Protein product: CASSLAPGELFF.

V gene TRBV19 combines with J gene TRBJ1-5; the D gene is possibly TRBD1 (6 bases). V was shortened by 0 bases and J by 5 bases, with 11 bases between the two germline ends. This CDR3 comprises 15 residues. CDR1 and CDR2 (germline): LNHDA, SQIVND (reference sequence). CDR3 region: CASSIDGRTDQPQHF. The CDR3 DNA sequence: TGTGCCAGTAGTATAGACGGGAGGACAGATCAGCCCCAGCATTTT.

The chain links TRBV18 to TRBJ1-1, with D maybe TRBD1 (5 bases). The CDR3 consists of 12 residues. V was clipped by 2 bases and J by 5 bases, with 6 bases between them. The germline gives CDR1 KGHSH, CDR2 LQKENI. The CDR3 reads CASSPAGTEAFF. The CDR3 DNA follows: TGTGCCAGCTCACCAGCAGGGACTGAAGCTTTCTTT.

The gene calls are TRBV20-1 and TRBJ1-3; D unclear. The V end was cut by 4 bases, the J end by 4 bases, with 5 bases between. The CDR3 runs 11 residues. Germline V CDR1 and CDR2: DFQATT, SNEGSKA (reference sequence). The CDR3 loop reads CSATQGNTIYF. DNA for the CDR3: TGCAGTGCTACTCAGGGAAACACCATATATTTT.

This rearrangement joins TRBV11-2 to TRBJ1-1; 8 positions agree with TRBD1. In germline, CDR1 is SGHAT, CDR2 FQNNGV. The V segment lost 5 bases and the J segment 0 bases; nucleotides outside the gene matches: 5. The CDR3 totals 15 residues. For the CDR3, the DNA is TGTGCCAGCAGCGGTACGGACAGGGTGAACACTGAAGCTTTCTTT. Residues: CASSGTDRVNTEAFF.

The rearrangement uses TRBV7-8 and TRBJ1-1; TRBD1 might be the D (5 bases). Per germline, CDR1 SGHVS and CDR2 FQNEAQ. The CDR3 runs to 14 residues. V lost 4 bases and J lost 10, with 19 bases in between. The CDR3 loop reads CASSSWTERGGAFF. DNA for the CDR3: TGTGCCAGCAGCTCCTGGACGGAGCGGGGGGGAGCTTTCTTT.

The CDR3 nucleotides read TGTGCCAGCACCCGGGGACTAGCGGCCGGGGAGCTGTTTTTT. This gives the protein CASTRGLAAGELFF. The chain links TRBV14 to TRBJ2-2, with 11 bases aligning to TRBD2. The CDR3 totals 14 residues. Per the germline V gene, CDR1 is SGHDN and CDR2 is FVKESK. J lost 6 bases, V lost 7 bases, and 4 bases had no gene match.

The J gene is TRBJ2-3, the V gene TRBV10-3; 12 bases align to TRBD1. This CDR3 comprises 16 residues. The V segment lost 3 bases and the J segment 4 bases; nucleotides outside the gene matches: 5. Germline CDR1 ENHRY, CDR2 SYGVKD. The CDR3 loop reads CAISDPGQGAADTQYF. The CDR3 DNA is TGTGCCATCAGTGATCCGGGACAGGGGGCTGCAGATACGCAGTATTTT.

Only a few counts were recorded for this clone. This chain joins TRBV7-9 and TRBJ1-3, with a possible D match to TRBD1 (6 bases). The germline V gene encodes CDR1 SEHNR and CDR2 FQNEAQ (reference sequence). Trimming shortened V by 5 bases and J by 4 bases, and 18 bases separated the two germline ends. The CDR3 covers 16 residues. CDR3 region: CASSTRGGGAGNTIYF. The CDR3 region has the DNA TGTGCCAGCAGCACCCGAGGTGGGGGCGCCGGAAACACCATATATTTT.

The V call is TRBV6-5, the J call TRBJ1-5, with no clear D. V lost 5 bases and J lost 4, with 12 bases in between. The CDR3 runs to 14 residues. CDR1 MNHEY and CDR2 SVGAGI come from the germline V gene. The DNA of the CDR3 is TGTGCCAGCAGTGAAGTTCGAGGGAATCAGCCCCAGCATTTT. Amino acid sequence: CASSEVRGNQPQHF.